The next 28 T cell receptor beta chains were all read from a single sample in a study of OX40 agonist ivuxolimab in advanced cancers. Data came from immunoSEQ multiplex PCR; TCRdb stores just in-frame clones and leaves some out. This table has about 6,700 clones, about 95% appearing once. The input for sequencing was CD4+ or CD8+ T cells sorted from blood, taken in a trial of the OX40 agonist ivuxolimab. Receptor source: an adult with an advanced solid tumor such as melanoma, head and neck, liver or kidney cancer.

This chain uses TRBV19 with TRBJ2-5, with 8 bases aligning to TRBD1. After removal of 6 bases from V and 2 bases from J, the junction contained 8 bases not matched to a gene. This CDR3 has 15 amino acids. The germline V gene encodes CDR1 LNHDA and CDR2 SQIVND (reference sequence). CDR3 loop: CASSQGAVEQETQYF. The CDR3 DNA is TGTGCCAGTAGCCAGGGGGCAGTGGAACAAGAGACCCAGTACTTC. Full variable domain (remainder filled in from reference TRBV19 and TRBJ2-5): DGGITQSPKYLFRKEGQNVTLSCEQNLNHDAMYWYRQDPGQGLRLIYYSQIVNDFQKGDIAEGYSVSREKKESFPLTVTSAQKNPTAFYLCASSQGAVEQETQYFGPGTRLLVL.

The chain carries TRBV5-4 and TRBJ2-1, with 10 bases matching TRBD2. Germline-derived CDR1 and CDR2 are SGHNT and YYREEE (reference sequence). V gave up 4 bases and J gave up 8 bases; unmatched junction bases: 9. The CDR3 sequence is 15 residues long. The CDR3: CASSPGASGSHEQFF. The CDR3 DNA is TGTGCCAGCAGCCCAGGGGCTAGCGGGAGCCATGAGCAGTTCTTC. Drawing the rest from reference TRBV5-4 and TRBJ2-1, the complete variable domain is ETGVTQSPTHLIKTRGQQVTLRCSSQSGHNTVSWYQQALGQGPQFIFQYYREEENGRGNFPPRFSGLQFPNYSSELNVNALELDDSALYLCASSPGASGSHEQFFGPGTRLTVL.

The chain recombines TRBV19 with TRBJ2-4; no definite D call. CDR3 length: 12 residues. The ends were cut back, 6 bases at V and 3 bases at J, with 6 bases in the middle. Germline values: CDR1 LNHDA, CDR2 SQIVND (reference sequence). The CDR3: CASSFDKNIQYF. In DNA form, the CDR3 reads TGTGCCAGTAGCTTCGACAAAAACATTCAGTACTTC.

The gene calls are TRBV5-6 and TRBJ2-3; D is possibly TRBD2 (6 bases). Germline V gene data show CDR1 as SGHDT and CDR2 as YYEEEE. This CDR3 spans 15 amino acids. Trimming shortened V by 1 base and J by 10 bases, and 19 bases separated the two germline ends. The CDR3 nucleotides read TGTGCCAGCAGCTTGTCGGCTGGGGGGTATGGTGCGCAGTATTTT. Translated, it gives CASSLSAGGYGAQYF.

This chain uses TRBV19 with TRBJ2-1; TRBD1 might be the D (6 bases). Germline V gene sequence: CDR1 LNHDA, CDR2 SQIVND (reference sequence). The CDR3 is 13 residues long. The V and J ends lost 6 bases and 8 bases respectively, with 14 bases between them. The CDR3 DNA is TGTGCCAGTAGGAAGGACAGAATAGATGAGCAGTTCTTC. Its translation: CASRKDRIDEQFF.

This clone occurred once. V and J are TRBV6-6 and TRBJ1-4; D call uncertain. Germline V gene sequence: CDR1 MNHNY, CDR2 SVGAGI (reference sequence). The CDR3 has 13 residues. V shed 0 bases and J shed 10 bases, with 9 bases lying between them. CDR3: CASSYSSEAKLFF. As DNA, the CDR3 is TGTGCCAGCAGTTACTCGTCCGAAGCAAAACTGTTTTTT.

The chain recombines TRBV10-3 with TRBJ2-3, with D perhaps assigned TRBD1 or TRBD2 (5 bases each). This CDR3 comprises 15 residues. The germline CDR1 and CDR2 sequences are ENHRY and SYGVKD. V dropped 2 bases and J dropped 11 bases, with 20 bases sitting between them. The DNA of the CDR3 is TGTGCCATCAGTGAGGCCGGTGGGGCGGGCCCTTTGCAGTATTTT. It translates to CAISEAGGAGPLQYF.

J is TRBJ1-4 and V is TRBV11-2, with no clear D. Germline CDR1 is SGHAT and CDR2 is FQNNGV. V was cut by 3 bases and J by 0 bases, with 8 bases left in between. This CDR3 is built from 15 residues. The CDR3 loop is CASSFVIATNEKLFF. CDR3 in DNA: TGTGCCAGCAGCTTTGTGATAGCAACTAATGAAAAACTGTTTTTT.

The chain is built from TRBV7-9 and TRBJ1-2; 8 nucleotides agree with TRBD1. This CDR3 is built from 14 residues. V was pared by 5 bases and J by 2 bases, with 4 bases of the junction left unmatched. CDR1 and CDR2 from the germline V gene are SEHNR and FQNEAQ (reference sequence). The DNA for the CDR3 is TGTGCCAGCAGCCTTCAGGGGGCGAACTATGGCTACACCTTC. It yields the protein CASSLQGANYGYTF.

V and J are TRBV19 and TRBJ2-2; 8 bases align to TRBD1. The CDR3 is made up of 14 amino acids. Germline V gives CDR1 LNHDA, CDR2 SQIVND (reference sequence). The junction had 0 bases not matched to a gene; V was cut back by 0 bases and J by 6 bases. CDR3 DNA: TGTGCCAGTAGTATAGAACAGGGGGCCGGGGAGCTGTTTTTT. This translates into CASSIEQGAGELFF.

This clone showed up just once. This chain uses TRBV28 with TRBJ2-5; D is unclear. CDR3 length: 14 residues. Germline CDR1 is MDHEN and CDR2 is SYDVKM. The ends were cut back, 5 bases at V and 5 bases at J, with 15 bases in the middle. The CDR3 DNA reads TGTGCCAGCAGTCCTCGCATGGGGAAGGAGACCCAGTACTTC. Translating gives CASSPRMGKETQYF.

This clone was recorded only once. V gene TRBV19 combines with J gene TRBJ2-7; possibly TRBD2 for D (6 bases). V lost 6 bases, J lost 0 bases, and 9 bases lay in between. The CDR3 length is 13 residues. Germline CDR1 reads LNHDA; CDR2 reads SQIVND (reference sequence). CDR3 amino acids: CASSRGISYEQYF. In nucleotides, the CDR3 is TGTGCCAGTAGCCGGGGGATCTCCTACGAGCAGTACTTC.

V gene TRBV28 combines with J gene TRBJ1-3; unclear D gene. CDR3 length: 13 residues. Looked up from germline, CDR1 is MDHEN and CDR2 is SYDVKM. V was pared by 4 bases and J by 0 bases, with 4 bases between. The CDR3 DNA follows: TGTGCCAGCAGTTACGCCTCTGGAAACACCATATATTTT. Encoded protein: CASSYASGNTIYF. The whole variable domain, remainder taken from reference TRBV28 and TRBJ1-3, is DVKVTQSSRYLVKRTGEKVFLECVQDMDHENMFWYRQDPGLGLRLIYFSYDVKMKEKGDIPEGYSVSREKKERFSLILESASTNQTSMYLCASSYASGNTIYFGEGSWLTVV.

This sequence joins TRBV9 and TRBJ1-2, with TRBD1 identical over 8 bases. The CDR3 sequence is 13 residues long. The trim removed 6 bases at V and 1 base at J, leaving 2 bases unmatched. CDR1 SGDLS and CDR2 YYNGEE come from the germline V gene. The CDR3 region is CASTQGVNYGYTF. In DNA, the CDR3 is TGTGCCAGCACACAGGGGGTTAACTATGGCTACACCTTC.

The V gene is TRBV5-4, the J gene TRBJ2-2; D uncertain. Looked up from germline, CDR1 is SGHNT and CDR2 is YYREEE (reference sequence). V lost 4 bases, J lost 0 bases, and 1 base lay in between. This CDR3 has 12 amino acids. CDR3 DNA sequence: TGTGCCAGCAGCCCGAACACCGGGGAGCTGTTTTTT. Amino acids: CASSPNTGELFF.

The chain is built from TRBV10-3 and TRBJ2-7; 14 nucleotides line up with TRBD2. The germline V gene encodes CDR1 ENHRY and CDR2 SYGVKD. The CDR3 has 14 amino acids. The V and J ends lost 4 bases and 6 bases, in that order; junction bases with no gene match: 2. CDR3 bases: TGTGCCATCAGTGTCGGACTAGCGGGAGGCGAGCAGTACTTC. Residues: CAISVGLAGGEQYF.

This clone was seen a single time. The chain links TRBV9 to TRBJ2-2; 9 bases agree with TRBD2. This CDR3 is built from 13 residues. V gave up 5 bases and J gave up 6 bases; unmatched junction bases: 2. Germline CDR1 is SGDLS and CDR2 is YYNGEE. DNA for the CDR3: TGTGCCAGCAGGGCGGGAGGGCCCGGGGAGCTGTTTTTT. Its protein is CASRAGGPGELFF.

DNA of the CDR3: TGCGCCAGCAGCTTTGGTCCTCGGGAGCAGTTCTTC. It translates to CASSFGPREQFF. The chain has TRBV5-1 and TRBJ2-1; D not certain. V was cut by 2 bases and J by 10 bases, with 10 bases left in between. CDR1 SGHRS and CDR2 YFSETQ come from the germline V gene. The CDR3 is 12 amino acids.

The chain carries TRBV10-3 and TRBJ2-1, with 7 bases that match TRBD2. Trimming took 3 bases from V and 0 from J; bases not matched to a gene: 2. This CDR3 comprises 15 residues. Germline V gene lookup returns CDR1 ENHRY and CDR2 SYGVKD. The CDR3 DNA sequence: TGTGCCATCAGTGAAATAGCGGGCTCCTACAATGAGCAGTTCTTC. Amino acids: CAISEIAGSYNEQFF.

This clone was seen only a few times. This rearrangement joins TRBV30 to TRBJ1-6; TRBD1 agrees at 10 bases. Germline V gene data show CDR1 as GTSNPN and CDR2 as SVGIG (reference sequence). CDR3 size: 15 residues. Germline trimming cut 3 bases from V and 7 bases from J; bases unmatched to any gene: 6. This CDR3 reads CAWSIPGQGNSPLHF. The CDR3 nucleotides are TGTGCCTGGAGCATCCCGGGACAGGGGAATTCACCCCTCCACTTT. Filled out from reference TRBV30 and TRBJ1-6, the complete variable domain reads SQTIHQWPATLVQPVGSPLSLECTVEGTSNPNLYWYRQAAGRGLQLLFYSVGIGQISSEVPQNLSASRPQDRQFILSSKKLLLSDSGFYLCAWSIPGQGNSPLHFGNGTRLTVT.

CDR3 region: CASSIDFMPVGDQPQHF. In nucleotides, the CDR3 is TGTGCCAGTAGTATAGATTTTATGCCCGTAGGGGATCAGCCCCAGCATTTT. V gene TRBV19 combines with J gene TRBJ1-5; a weak D match, TRBD1 (5 bases). Looked up from germline, CDR1 is LNHDA and CDR2 is SQIVND (reference sequence). The germline V and J ends were trimmed by 0 bases and 5 bases, with 17 bases remaining between them. The CDR3 runs 17 residues.

Here the CDR3 DNA reads TGTGCCAGTTCTCTTTGGGGAGAGCGGGGCTACACCTTC. Translation: CASSLWGERGYTF. This chain uses TRBV19 with TRBJ1-2; D unclear. Trimming removed 8 bases from V and 8 bases from J, with 18 bases in between. Per germline, CDR1 LNHDA and CDR2 SQIVND (reference sequence). This CDR3 contains 13 residues.

The CDR3 protein is CAWSVDSYEQYF. The CDR3 DNA sequence: TGTGCCTGGAGTGTCGACAGCTACGAGCAGTACTTC. The rearrangement joins TRBV30 to TRBJ2-7; D perhaps matches TRBD1 (5 bases). This CDR3 is built from 12 residues. V shed 0 bases and J shed 3 bases, with 6 bases lying between them. Per germline, CDR1 GTSNPN and CDR2 SVGIG (reference sequence).

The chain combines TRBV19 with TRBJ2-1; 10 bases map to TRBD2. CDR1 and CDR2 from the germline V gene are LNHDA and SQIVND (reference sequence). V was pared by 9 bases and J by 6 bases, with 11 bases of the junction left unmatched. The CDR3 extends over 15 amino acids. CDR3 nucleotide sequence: TGTGCCAGAAACTACCCGGGACTAGCGACCAATGAGCAGTTCTTC. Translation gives CARNYPGLATNEQFF.

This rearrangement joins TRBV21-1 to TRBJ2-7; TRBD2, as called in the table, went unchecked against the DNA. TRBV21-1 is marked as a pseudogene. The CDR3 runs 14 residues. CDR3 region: CASTSGRAPYEQYF. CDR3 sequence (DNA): TGTGCCAGTACTAGCGGGAGGGCTCCCTACGAGCAGTACTTC.

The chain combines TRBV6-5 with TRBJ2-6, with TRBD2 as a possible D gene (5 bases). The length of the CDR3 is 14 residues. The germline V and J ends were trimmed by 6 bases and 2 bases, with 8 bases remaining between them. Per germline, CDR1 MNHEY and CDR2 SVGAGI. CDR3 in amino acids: CASSPGAGANVLTF. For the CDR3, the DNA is TGTGCCAGCAGCCCCGGGGCTGGGGCCAACGTCCTGACTTTC.

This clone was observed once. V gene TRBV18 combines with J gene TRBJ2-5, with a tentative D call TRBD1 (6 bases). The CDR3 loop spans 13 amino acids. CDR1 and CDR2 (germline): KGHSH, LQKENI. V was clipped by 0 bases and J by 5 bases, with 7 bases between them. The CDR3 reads CASSPPRGETQYF. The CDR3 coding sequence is TGTGCCAGCTCACCACCCAGGGGCGAGACCCAGTACTTC.

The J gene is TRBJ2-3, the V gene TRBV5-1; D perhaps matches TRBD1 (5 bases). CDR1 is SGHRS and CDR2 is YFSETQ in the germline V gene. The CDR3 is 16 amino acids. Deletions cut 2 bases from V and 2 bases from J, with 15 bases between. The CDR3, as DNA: TGCGCCAGCAGCTTAGGGGTGGCGACTTTCACAGATACGCAGTATTTT. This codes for CASSLGVATFTDTQYF.